This TCR beta chain was sequenced during a study of T cell changes during pregnancy in multiple sclerosis. Only in-frame clones appear in the TCRdb table, and some are missing; sequencing was by immunoSEQ multiplex PCR. This sample has some 57,000 clones, with 91% found just once. The material was CD4+ T cells from peripheral blood mononuclear cells, obtained in the first trimester of pregnancy. This receptor was taken from a female donor with multiple sclerosis, enrolled in a pregnancy study.

The CDR3 sequence: CASSLRTAYSNQPQHF. CDR3 nucleotide sequence: TGTGCCAGCAGCTTGCGTACCGCCTATAGCAATCAGCCCCAGCATTTT. The rearrangement links TRBV7-2 to TRBJ1-5; D is unclear. CDR3 size: 16 residues. V lost 3 bases and J 0 bases, leaving 12 bases between the germline ends. Germline-derived CDR1 and CDR2 are SGHTA and FQGNSA.